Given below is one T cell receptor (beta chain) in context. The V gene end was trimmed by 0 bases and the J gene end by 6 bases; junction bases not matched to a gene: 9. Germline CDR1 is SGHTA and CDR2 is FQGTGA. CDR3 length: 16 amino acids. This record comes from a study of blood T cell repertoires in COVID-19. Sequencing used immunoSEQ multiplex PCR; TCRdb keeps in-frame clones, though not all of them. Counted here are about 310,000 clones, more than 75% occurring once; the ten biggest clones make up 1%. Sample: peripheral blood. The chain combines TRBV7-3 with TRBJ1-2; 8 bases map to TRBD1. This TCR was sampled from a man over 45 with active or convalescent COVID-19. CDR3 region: CASSLTPQGAQDGYTF. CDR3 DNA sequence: TGTGCCAGCAGCTTAACGCCTCAGGGGGCGCAAGATGGCTACACCTTC.